The 32 T cell receptor beta chains given below trace back to one sample, sequenced in a study of control samples from healthy donors and cancer patients. Produced via immunoSEQ multiplex PCR; TCRdb's table is partial and in-frame only. The sample lists under 200,000 clones, around 93% seen once, with roughly 4.3% in the top ten. The specimen sequenced was blood. These receptors were obtained from a woman aged 60-75 years in good health.

This chain joins TRBV7-9 and TRBJ2-2; 8 positions match TRBD1. Germline V lookup: CDR1 SEHNR, CDR2 FQNEAQ (reference sequence). J was trimmed by 5 bases and V by 7 bases; bases with no gene match: 9. This CDR3 has 15 residues. The CDR3 nucleotides are TGTGCCAGCACCAAAACAGGGGGACCAACCGGGGAGCTGTTTTTT. The encoded protein is CASTKTGGPTGELFF.

The CDR3: CASNNRGSPLHF. The CDR3 DNA follows: TGTGCCAGTAACAACAGGGGATCACCCCTCCACTTT. The genes are TRBV7-9 and TRBJ1-6; 7 nucleotides line up with TRBD1. Per germline, CDR1 SEHNR and CDR2 FQNEAQ (reference sequence). V lost 9 bases and J lost 10; bases outside the gene matches: 6. This CDR3 has 12 residues.

The genes are TRBV7-2 and TRBJ2-1; the D is unclear. From germline, CDR1 is SGHTA and CDR2 FQGNSA. The ends were cut back, 5 bases at V and 7 bases at J, with 15 bases in the middle. The CDR3 has 14 amino acids. CDR3 DNA sequence: TGTGCCAGCAGCCCGAGCCCTTCTAGAAATGAGCAGTTCTTC. It codes for CASSPSPSRNEQFF. The whole variable domain, remainder taken from reference TRBV7-2 and TRBJ2-1, is GAGVSQSPSNKVTEKGKDVELRCDPISGHTALYWYRQSLGQGLEFLIYFQGNSAPDKSGLPSDRFSAERTGGSVSTLTIQRTQQEDSAVYLCASSPSPSRNEQFFGPGTRLTVL.

This chain links TRBV2 with TRBJ1-6, with TRBD1 matching 7 bases. Losses at the gene ends were 8 bases for V and 4 bases for J; bases not matched to a gene: 8. Germline CDR1 SNHLY, CDR2 FYNNEI. The CDR3 runs 15 residues. The CDR3 DNA reads as TGTGCCAGCGAACAGGGGCGCGGGTATAATTCACCCCTCCACTTT. The encoded protein is CASEQGRGYNSPLHF. Full variable domain (missing parts from reference TRBV2 and TRBJ1-6): EPEVTQTPSHQVTQMGQEVILRCVPISNHLYFYWYRQILGQKVEFLVSFYNNEISEKSEIFDDQFSVERPDGSNFTLKIRSTKLEDSAMYFCASEQGRGYNSPLHFGNGTRLTVT.

Details on this clone: The junction departs from the called germline gene at one end, perhaps through a read error. The rearrangement joins TRBV2 to TRBJ1-1; D is ambiguous. Germline CDR1 SNHLY, CDR2 FYNNEI. The CDR3 contains 14 residues. CDR3 in DNA: TGTGCCAGCAGTGAAGGGACGTGGAACGCTGAAGCTTTCTTT. This encodes CASSEGTWNAEAFF.

The chain links TRBV30 to TRBJ1-1; D is unresolved. Germline-derived CDR1 and CDR2 are GTSNPN and SVGIG (reference sequence). V lost 8 bases to trimming and J lost 7 bases, with 14 bases between them. The CDR3 has 11 amino acids. CDR3 protein: CARIAGFEAFF. The CDR3, as DNA: TGTGCCCGGATTGCTGGTTTTGAAGCTTTCTTT.

In this sample, this clone turned up once. The chain is built from TRBV6-5 and TRBJ2-7; TRBD1 or TRBD2 may be the D gene (5 bases each). The CDR3 runs to 12 residues. The germline CDR1 and CDR2 sequences are MNHEY and SVGAGI. V lost 3 bases and J lost 5, with 8 bases in between. The CDR3 protein is CASSYRGDEQYF. The CDR3 region has the DNA TGTGCCAGCAGTTATCGAGGGGACGAGCAGTACTTC.

The chain couples TRBV6-1 to TRBJ1-2; D uncertain. The CDR3 has 16 residues. Germline V CDR1 and CDR2: MNHNS, SASEGT. Trimming removed 1 base at V and 4 bases at J, with 16 bases between. This chain's CDR3 is CASSEVGVTFRYGYTF. DNA for the CDR3: TGTGCCAGCAGTGAAGTCGGGGTTACCTTTCGCTATGGCTACACCTTC.

As regards this clone: The identical CDR3 is also encoded by other nucleotide sequences in the sample. The chain employs TRBV6-5 and TRBJ1-1; D ambiguous. Between the trimmed V and J ends, which lost 3 bases and 0 bases, there was a span of 5 bases. This CDR3 has 13 residues. Germline CDR1 MNHEY, CDR2 SVGAGI. This CDR3 is CASSYLVNTEAFF. The CDR3 region has the DNA TGTGCCAGCAGTTATCTTGTGAACACTGAAGCTTTCTTT.

The chain uses TRBV12-3 or TRBV12-4 and TRBJ1-2, with no clear D. V lost 1 base to trimming and J lost 3 bases, with 6 bases between them. The CDR3 length is 13 residues. The CDR3 DNA reads TGTGCCAGCAGTTTAGTGTTAGACTATGGCTACACCTTC. Protein: CASSLVLDYGYTF.

This chain uses TRBV3-1 (or the pseudogene TRBV3-2) with TRBJ1-6; D is ambiguous. Germline loops: CDR1 LGHDT, CDR2 YNNKEL (reference sequence). The CDR3 is 14 amino acids. Trimming took off 4 bases at V and 11 bases at J, with 15 bases between the two ends. CDR3 region: CASSLNYPAAPLHF. In nucleotides, the CDR3 is TGTGCCAGCAGCCTCAACTACCCTGCGGCACCCCTCCACTTT.

V gene TRBV10-3 combines with J gene TRBJ2-1; TRBD2 matches 8 bases. Germline CDR1 is ENHRY and CDR2 is SYGVKD. With 6 bases clipped from V and 5 bases from J, the junction kept 9 bases outside the gene matches. This CDR3 is 15 amino acids long. The CDR3 reads CAISFSGGDDNEQFF. Here the CDR3 DNA reads TGTGCCATCAGCTTCAGCGGGGGAGACGACAATGAGCAGTTCTTC.

This chain uses TRBV18 with TRBJ1-5; D is ambiguous. V shed 5 bases and J shed 10 bases, with 12 bases lying between them. This CDR3 has 12 amino acids. Germline CDR1 and CDR2: KGHSH and LQKENI. CDR3 in DNA: TGTGCCAGCTCAAGTGGCGGCAGCCCCCAGCATTTT. This encodes CASSSGGSPQHF.

The rearrangement links TRBV12-3 or TRBV12-4 to TRBJ2-1; tentative D call: TRBD2 (6 bases). The CDR3 has 12 amino acids. Deletions cut 3 bases from V and 9 bases from J, with 9 bases between. The CDR3 sequence: CASSFLGGEQFF. CDR3 sequence (DNA): TGTGCCAGCAGTTTTCTGGGGGGTGAGCAGTTCTTC.

J is TRBJ1-2 and V is TRBV30; 8 bases map to TRBD1. V gave up 7 bases and J gave up 4 bases; unmatched junction bases: 11. The germline gives CDR1 GTSNPN, CDR2 SVGIG (reference sequence). This CDR3 region has 14 residues. The chain's CDR3 is CASYRQGAIYGYTF. The CDR3 DNA sequence: TGTGCCTCCTACCGCCAGGGGGCAATCTATGGCTACACCTTC.

The V call is TRBV30, the J call TRBJ1-4; D gene ambiguous. The germline V gene has CDR1 GTSNPN and CDR2 SVGIG (reference sequence). CDR3 length: 13 amino acids. The V end lost 4 bases, the J end lost 3 bases, and 9 bases lay between the germline ends. CDR3 residues: CAWTVLPNEKLFF. The CDR3 DNA is TGTGCCTGGACAGTTCTTCCTAATGAAAAACTGTTTTTT.

V usage is TRBV7-3 and J usage is TRBJ2-7; no reliable D call. Trimming stripped 1 base from V and 7 bases from J, with 11 bases between. The germline V gene has CDR1 SGHTA and CDR2 FQGTGA. The CDR3 covers 13 residues. The CDR3 loop reads CASSLMELGEQYF. As DNA, the CDR3 is TGTGCCAGCAGCTTAATGGAGCTCGGGGAGCAGTACTTC.

The chain has TRBV19 and TRBJ2-7; D could derive from TRBD1 or TRBD2 (7 bases each). CDR1 LNHDA and CDR2 SQIVND come from the germline V gene (reference sequence). The CDR3 length is 14 residues. The ends were cut back, 8 bases at V and 5 bases at J, with 19 bases in the middle. Written as DNA, the CDR3 is TGTGCCAGTTCCGGGGGGACAGATTTCCACGAGCAGTACTTC. Translation gives CASSGGTDFHEQYF.

This chain uses TRBV10-3 with TRBJ1-5; D unclear. Germline V gene sequence: CDR1 ENHRY, CDR2 SYGVKD. V dropped 6 bases and J dropped 0 bases, with 6 bases sitting between them. CDR3 size: 13 residues. CDR3 DNA: TGTGCCATCAGGGACTATAGCAATCAGCCCCAGCATTTT. Translated, it gives CAIRDYSNQPQHF.

The chain uses TRBV2 and TRBJ1-6; TRBD1 agrees at 7 bases. V lost 5 bases and J lost 6; bases outside the gene matches: 7. CDR3 length: 15 residues. From germline, CDR1 is SNHLY and CDR2 FYNNEI. In nucleotides, the CDR3 is TGTGCCAGCAGTTATCCTACAGGGGCTAATTCACCCCTCCACTTT. Its translation: CASSYPTGANSPLHF.

The chain recombines TRBV7-9 with TRBJ2-3; 14 bases match TRBD2. The length of the CDR3 is 19 residues. J gave up 6 bases and V 1 base, and 12 bases lay outside the gene matches. The V gene's germline CDR1 is SEHNR and CDR2 FQNEAQ (reference sequence). The CDR3 here is CASSLVGLAGGHYGDTQYF. CDR3 bases: TGTGCCAGCAGCTTAGTCGGACTAGCGGGGGGACATTACGGGGATACGCAGTATTTT.

The CDR3 nucleotides are TGTGCCAGCCGCGGGGCTGGGAGCGGGGGGTTCGCCGGGGAGCTGTTTTTT. Its translation is CASRGAGSGGFAGELFF. The chain carries TRBV9 and TRBJ2-2, with 9 positions matching TRBD2. This CDR3 is 17 amino acids long. The V and J ends lost 7 bases and 6 bases, in that order; junction bases with no gene match: 16. CDR1 is SGDLS, CDR2 YYNGEE, per germline.

The rearrangement links TRBV28 to TRBJ1-6; TRBD1 is a possible D gene (5 bases). CDR1 MDHEN and CDR2 SYDVKM come from the germline V gene. The CDR3 is 15 residues long. V gave up 0 bases and J gave up 11 bases, with 14 bases separating them. In DNA, the CDR3 is TGTGCCAGCAGTTTATGGAACGGGGGTACGACACCCCTCCACTTT. Translating gives CASSLWNGGTTPLHF.

The chain employs TRBV18 and TRBJ1-6; D unresolved. The germline V gene encodes CDR1 KGHSH and CDR2 LQKENI. The CDR3 contains 14 residues. Between the trimmed V and J ends, which lost 6 bases and 5 bases, there was a span of 11 bases. The CDR3 reads CASSSEVNNSPLHF. Here the CDR3 DNA reads TGTGCCAGCTCTAGTGAGGTCAATAATTCACCCCTCCACTTT.

J is TRBJ1-5 and V is TRBV30; D remains unclear. CDR1 and CDR2 (germline): GTSNPN, SVGIG (reference sequence). There are 16 residues in the CDR3. The V end was cut by 7 bases, the J end by 0 bases, with 19 bases between. In DNA form, the CDR3 reads TGTGCCTTCTCCGGTCCGGGTTGGGATAGCAATCAGCCCCAGCATTTT. Protein sequence: CAFSGPGWDSNQPQHF.

The chain couples TRBV28 to TRBJ2-7; tentatively, D is TRBD1 (6 bases). V shed 5 bases and J shed 3 bases, with 17 bases lying between them. In germline, CDR1 is MDHEN, CDR2 SYDVKM. CDR3 length: 15 amino acids. CDR3 DNA sequence: TGTGCCAGCAGTCTTGCCGGGACACTAAACTACGAGCAGTACTTC. Its translation: CASSLAGTLNYEQYF.

The rearrangement joins TRBV11-2 to TRBJ2-1, with 8 nucleotides matching TRBD2. This CDR3 comprises 15 residues. Trimming removed 2 bases from V and 6 bases from J; junction bases left unmatched: 6. Germline V gene sequence: CDR1 SGHAT, CDR2 FQNNGV. The CDR3 region is CASSLSGGTFNEQFF. For the CDR3, the DNA is TGTGCCAGCAGCTTAAGCGGGGGTACCTTCAATGAGCAGTTCTTC.

The chain uses TRBV9 and TRBJ1-2; 7 bases fit TRBD1. Per germline, CDR1 SGDLS and CDR2 YYNGEE. The junction had 3 bases not matched to a gene; V was cut back by 0 bases and J by 7 bases. There are 13 residues in the CDR3. The CDR3 DNA is TGTGCCAGCAGCGTAGCACGGACAGGTGGCTACACCTTC. It codes for CASSVARTGGYTF.

The chain combines TRBV19 with TRBJ2-7; 8 positions agree with TRBD2. Germline V gene sequence: CDR1 LNHDA, CDR2 SQIVND (reference sequence). The CDR3 has 15 amino acids. V gave up 3 bases and J gave up 1 base; unmatched junction bases: 5. As DNA, the CDR3 is TGTGCCAGTAGTATCGGGGGGGCCGGGTCCTACGAGCAGTACTTC. Translating it yields CASSIGGAGSYEQYF.

V gene TRBV13 combines with J gene TRBJ2-6; maybe TRBD2 (5 bases). Germline loops: CDR1 PRHDT, CDR2 FYEKMQ (reference sequence). This CDR3 is built from 19 residues. V gave up 2 bases and J gave up 0 bases, with 17 bases separating them. Here the CDR3 reads CASSLRESLWGSGANVLTF. The CDR3 DNA sequence: TGTGCCAGCAGCTTAAGGGAGTCTCTGTGGGGCTCTGGGGCCAACGTCCTGACTTTC.

The J gene is TRBJ1-5, the V gene TRBV6-2 or TRBV6-3; TRBD1 is a possible D gene (6 bases). The V end was cut by 5 bases, the J end by 11 bases, with 19 bases between. This CDR3 is built from 14 residues. Germline CDR1 MNHEY, CDR2 SVGEGT. The CDR3 loop reads CASSPRQVPGSQHF. CDR3 DNA sequence: TGTGCCAGCAGTCCAAGACAGGTTCCTGGGTCCCAGCATTTT.

The chain joins TRBV9 to TRBJ1-1; D unclear. Trimming cost V 4 bases and J 1 base, with 23 bases left between them. The CDR3 contains 18 residues. Germline CDR1 reads SGDLS; CDR2 reads YYNGEE. The CDR3 DNA follows: TGTGCCAGCAGCCCCCGACGGAGTGGAGGGTCCGGGAACACTGAAGCTTTCTTT. It is translated as CASSPRRSGGSGNTEAFF.